Listed below are T cell receptor beta chains from one sample, sequenced in a study of cytomegalovirus exposure and HLA in healthy donors. Measured with immunoSEQ multiplex PCR; TCRdb has only the in-frame clones, and not every one. The table lists fewer than 130,000 clones, around 76% of them singletons, with around 15% in the top ten. Sequenced: PBMCs. Every receptor here comes from a man younger than 40 in good health and CMV-seropositive. CDR3s include the opening cysteine and the closing phenylalanine or tryptophan. The order of the fields is D gene, clone size, V gene, J gene, CDR3 DNA, CDR3 protein. D genes are given only for firm matches. Expanded clones are given a class, and other clones once, few, many or no size at all.

D: -
size: -
V: TRBV28
J: TRBJ1-2
DNA: TGTGCCAGCAGTACACGGACAAACTATGGCTACACCTTC
CDR3: CASSTRTNYGYTF

D: -
size: -
V: TRBV4-3
J: TRBJ2-6
DNA: TGCGCCAGCAGCCAAGATTACCGAGACTCTGGGGCCAACGTCCTGACTTTC
CDR3: CASSQDYRDSGANVLTF

D: -
size: -
V: TRBV7-9
J: TRBJ2-5
DNA: TGTGCCAGCAGCTTAGGAGGGCAAGAGACCCAGTACTTC
CDR3: CASSLGGQETQYF

D: TRBD1
size: -
V: TRBV15
J: TRBJ1-5
DNA: TGTGCCACCAGCAAAATGGGGACAGGGGGCGAATATAGCAATCAGCCCCAGCATTTT
CDR3: CATSKMGTGGEYSNQPQHF

D: TRBD2
size: -
V: TRBV4-1
J: TRBJ2-1
DNA: TGCGCCAGCAGCCAACCCTGGGCGGGGGACGAGCAGTTCTTC
CDR3: CASSQPWAGDEQFF

D: -
size: -
V: TRBV19
J: TRBJ1-6
DNA: TGTGCCAGTAGTAGCTTCGCGGGGCCTAATAATTCACCCCTCCACTTT
CDR3: CASSSFAGPNNSPLHF

D: -
size: -
V: TRBV7-2
J: TRBJ2-2
DNA: TGTGCCAGCAGCTTAGACCCCGACACCGTAGGCCTGTTTTTT
CDR3: CASSLDPDTVGLFF

D: TRBD2
size: -
V: TRBV18
J: TRBJ2-1
DNA: TGTGCCAGCTCACCACCTGTCCTAGCGGGGGGTGGTGAGCAGTTCTTC
CDR3: CASSPPVLAGGGEQFF

D: TRBD2
size: -
V: TRBV7-2
J: TRBJ2-7
DNA: TGTGCCAGCAGCTTCGCGGGGGGCCAGACCTACGAGCAGTACTTC
CDR3: CASSFAGGQTYEQYF

D: TRBD1
size: -
V: TRBV5-1
J: TRBJ2-1
DNA: TGCGCCAGCAGCTCGGACAGGGAACTGTTCTTC
CDR3: CASSSDRELFF

D: -
size: -
V: TRBV27
J: TRBJ2-5
DNA: TGTGCCAGCAGTTCTCTTGGAGACCAAGAGACCCAGTACTTC
CDR3: CASSSLGDQETQYF

D: -
size: -
V: TRBV9
J: TRBJ2-3
DNA: TGTGCCAGCAGTCTAGGGGGGGGAACCACAGATACGCAGTATTTT
CDR3: CASSLGGGTTDTQYF

D: -
size: -
V: TRBV9
J: TRBJ2-5
DNA: TGTGCCAGCAGCGTACGCCCTTCTGAGGACCAGTACTTC
CDR3: CASSVRPSEDQYF

D: -
size: -
V: TRBV18
J: TRBJ1-6
DNA: TGTGCCAGCTCCGGGGAGGGCAATTCACCCCTCCACTTT
CDR3: CASSGEGNSPLHF

D: TRBD2
size: -
V: TRBV6-5
J: TRBJ2-1
DNA: TGTGCCAGCAGTTACGGGACTAGCGGGGGCAATGAGCAGTTCTTC
CDR3: CASSYGTSGGNEQFF

D: -
size: -
V: TRBV10-3
J: TRBJ1-1
DNA: TGTGCCATCGGTTGGGAGGGTAACACTGAAGCTTTCTTT
CDR3: CAIGWEGNTEAFF

D: -
size: once
V: TRBV30
J: TRBJ1-1
DNA: TGTGCCTGGAGTGTATTGGGGGCCAGCACTGAAGCTTTCTTT
CDR3: CAWSVLGASTEAFF

D: TRBD2
size: -
V: TRBV7-8
J: TRBJ2-5
DNA: TGTGCCAGCAGCTTAGGCGGGGGACAAGAGACCCAGTACTTC
CDR3: CASSLGGGQETQYF

D: -
size: -
V: TRBV7-2
J: TRBJ1-2
DNA: TGTGCCAGCAGCATACAGAGGGAAGGCTACACCTTC
CDR3: CASSIQREGYTF

D: -
size: -
V: TRBV19
J: TRBJ2-7
DNA: TGTGCCAGTAGTTATACCCCCACCCAGACAAGCGAGCAGTACTTC
CDR3: CASSYTPTQTSEQYF

D: TRBD1
size: -
V: TRBV10-3
J: TRBJ1-5
DNA: TGTGCCATCAGTGGGACAGGGGACGGTCAGCCCCAGCATTTT
CDR3: CAISGTGDGQPQHF

D: -
size: -
V: TRBV5-4
J: TRBJ2-5
DNA: TGTGCCAGCAGCGCGGGACAGTTCCAAGAGACCCAGTACTTC
CDR3: CASSAGQFQETQYF

D: -
size: few
V: TRBV9
J: TRBJ2-5
DNA: TGTGCCAGCAGCGCCATAAGGGGGGGTTTGGGCGAGACCCAGTACTTC
CDR3: CASSAIRGGLGETQYF

D: -
size: few
V: TRBV4-3
J: TRBJ1-1
DNA: TGCGCCAGCAGCCAAGAAGTTGGGGGGAGGGCCACTGAAGCTTTCTTT
CDR3: CASSQEVGGRATEAFF

D: -
size: -
V: TRBV6-4
J: TRBJ2-1
DNA: TGTGCCAGCAGTACTGACGGGGGTTCCTACAATGAGCAGTTCTTC
CDR3: CASSTDGGSYNEQFF

D: TRBD1
size: -
V: TRBV27
J: TRBJ2-7
DNA: TGTGCCAGCAGTTCTGTCACGACAGGGGGCCTCTACGAGCAGTACTTC
CDR3: CASSSVTTGGLYEQYF

D: -
size: few
V: TRBV4-1
J: TRBJ1-1
DNA: TGCGCCAGCAGCCCTTTGACAGCGAACACTGAAGCTTTCTTT
CDR3: CASSPLTANTEAFF

D: -
size: -
V: TRBV19
J: TRBJ1-4
DNA: TGTGCCACCGAAGGAGGGGCACAAAATGAAAAACTGTTTTTT
CDR3: CATEGGAQNEKLFF

D: -
size: -
V: TRBV9
J: TRBJ1-1
DNA: TGTGCCAGCAGCGTAGATGCGGGGAGGAACACTGAAGCTTTCTTT
CDR3: CASSVDAGRNTEAFF

D: -
size: -
V: TRBV9
J: TRBJ2-2
DNA: TGTGCCAGCAGCGGAGGTTCCTCCGGGGAGCTGTTTTTT
CDR3: CASSGGSSGELFF

D: -
size: -
V: TRBV19
J: TRBJ2-1
DNA: TGTGCCAGTAGCGCAGGTGTCTCCTACAATGAGCAGTTCTTC
CDR3: CASSAGVSYNEQFF

D: -
size: -
V: TRBV5-1
J: TRBJ1-1
DNA: TGCGCCAGCAGCTCGTTAGCACCCATGAACACTGAAGCTTTCTTT
CDR3: CASSSLAPMNTEAFF

D: TRBD2
size: -
V: TRBV11-1
J: TRBJ2-5
DNA: TGTGCCAGCAGCAAACCGGGACTAGCGGGGGAGACCCAGTACTTC
CDR3: CASSKPGLAGETQYF

D: -
size: -
V: TRBV7-9
J: TRBJ2-5
DNA: TGTGCCAGCAGCTTACTTCTAGCAGATTCCCAGTACTTC
CDR3: CASSLLLADSQYF

D: -
size: few
V: TRBV18
J: TRBJ1-1
DNA: TGTGCCAGCTCACCCCAGAGGAATGAAGCTTTCTTT
CDR3: CASSPQRNEAFF

D: TRBD2
size: -
V: TRBV5-4
J: TRBJ2-3
DNA: TGTGCCAGCAGCTTGATGGGAGGGCAGACAGATACGCAGTATTTT
CDR3: CASSLMGGQTDTQYF

D: -
size: -
V: TRBV23-1
J: TRBJ1-5
DNA: TGCGCCAGCAGTTGTCGGGGTCGCGGTGGCAATCAGCCCCAGCATTTT
CDR3: CASSCRGRGGNQPQHF

D: -
size: -
V: TRBV4-3
J: TRBJ1-2
DNA: TGCGCCAGCAGCCAAGAGTGGCAACAGAACTATGGCTACACCTTC
CDR3: CASSQEWQQNYGYTF

D: -
size: -
V: TRBV7-6
J: TRBJ2-1
DNA: TGTGCCAGCAGCTTAGATTCGTCCTCCTACAATGAGCAGTTCTTC
CDR3: CASSLDSSSYNEQFF

D: -
size: once
V: TRBV29-1
J: TRBJ1-1
DNA: TGCAGCGTTGAAGGCGGGGCGGCCTACACTGAAGCTTTCTTT
CDR3: CSVEGGAAYTEAFF

D: TRBD2
size: -
V: TRBV5-4
J: TRBJ2-7
DNA: TGTGCCAGCAGCTCTTCCGGGACTATGAATCATGGCTACGAGCAGTACTTC
CDR3: CASSSSGTMNHGYEQYF

D: -
size: -
V: TRBV28
J: TRBJ1-5
DNA: TGTGCCAGCAGTACACCGGGAGGGCGGAATCAGCCCCAGCATTTT
CDR3: CASSTPGGRNQPQHF

D: TRBD1
size: -
V: TRBV28
J: TRBJ2-7
DNA: TGTGCCAGCAGCGAAACAGGGGGCGACTCCTACGAGCAGTACTTC
CDR3: CASSETGGDSYEQYF

D: TRBD1
size: -
V: TRBV7-9
J: TRBJ1-4
DNA: TGTGCCAGCAGCTGGACAGGGACAACTAATGAAAAACTGTTTTTT
CDR3: CASSWTGTTNEKLFF

D: -
size: once
V: TRBV7-9
J: TRBJ2-7
DNA: TGTGCCAGCAGCTCCGCGGGACGGAGCTCCTACGAGCAGTACTTC
CDR3: CASSSAGRSSYEQYF

D: TRBD1
size: -
V: TRBV6-5
J: TRBJ1-5
DNA: TGTGCCAGCACAGGGGGCCGTAATCAGCCCCAGCATTTT
CDR3: CASTGGRNQPQHF

D: -
size: -
V: TRBV7-8
J: TRBJ2-3
DNA: TGTGCCAGCAGCGAACGGGGGTCAGATACGCAGTATTTT
CDR3: CASSERGSDTQYF

D: TRBD1
size: few
V: TRBV15
J: TRBJ1-2
DNA: TGTGCCACCAGCAGAGCGGGACAGGGCCCGCCTGGCTATGGCTACACCTTC
CDR3: CATSRAGQGPPGYGYTF

D: -
size: few
V: TRBV4-3
J: TRBJ2-5
DNA: TGCGCCAGCAGCCAAGTCCTGCGGTACGAAGAGACCCAGTACTTC
CDR3: CASSQVLRYEETQYF

D: -
size: -
V: TRBV6-6
J: TRBJ1-5
DNA: TGTGCCAGCAGCCCAGGATGGGGGCTTGATCAGCCCCAGCATTTT
CDR3: CASSPGWGLDQPQHF

D: TRBD1
size: -
V: TRBV28
J: TRBJ1-2
DNA: TGTGCCAGCAGTGGACAGGGGACAATCCATGGCTACACCTTC
CDR3: CASSGQGTIHGYTF

D: -
size: -
V: TRBV25-1
J: TRBJ1-2
DNA: TGTGCCAGCAGTAGACCGGGCTCACCCGGGGGCTATGGCTACACCTTC
CDR3: CASSRPGSPGGYGYTF

D: -
size: -
V: TRBV19
J: TRBJ1-3
DNA: TGTGCCAGTAGTAGACGGTCTAGCTTTGCGGGAAACACCATATATTTT
CDR3: CASSRRSSFAGNTIYF

D: TRBD1
size: -
V: TRBV6-5
J: TRBJ2-7
DNA: TGTGCCAGCAGCAGGGGACAGGGGTCCTACTACGAGCAGTACTTC
CDR3: CASSRGQGSYYEQYF

D: TRBD1
size: -
V: TRBV6-1
J: TRBJ1-2
DNA: TGTGCCAGCAGAATACAGGGGAGCGGAGATGGCTACACCTTC
CDR3: CASRIQGSGDGYTF

D: -
size: -
V: TRBV2
J: TRBJ2-7
DNA: TGTGCCAGGGAGGAGGCAGGGAGGAACGAGCAGTACTTC
CDR3: CAREEAGRNEQYF

D: TRBD2
size: -
V: TRBV11-2
J: TRBJ2-7
DNA: TGTGCCAGCACCTGGGGGGGGGTCCACGGGGACGAGCAGTACTTC
CDR3: CASTWGGVHGDEQYF

D: TRBD2
size: -
V: TRBV28
J: TRBJ2-1
DNA: TGTGCCAGCAGGCCCTCGGGACTAGCCTACAATGAGCAGTTCTTC
CDR3: CASRPSGLAYNEQFF

D: -
size: -
V: TRBV4-3
J: TRBJ1-2
DNA: TGCGCCAGCAGCCTAGAGGCCCGGGGAACTACTAACTATGGCTACACCTTC
CDR3: CASSLEARGTTNYGYTF